Listed below are T cell receptor beta chains from one sample, sequenced in a study of memory CD4+ T cells and cytomegalovirus serostatus. The table came from immunoSEQ multiplex PCR; TCRdb's copy has only in-frame clones and leaves some out. The sample carries tens of thousands of clones, approximately 77% recorded once. Sequenced input: memory CD4+ T cells from blood. These receptors came from an adult in good health and CMV-seronegative. The CDR3 runs from the conserved cysteine through the conserved F or W. Each record gives: D gene, clone size, V gene, J gene, CDR3 DNA, CDR3 protein. The D gene is left open where the match is weak. Rows may omit the clone size; those that give it use once, few, many or a size class.

-	once	TRBV6-1	TRBJ2-5	TGTGCCAGCAGCAATGCCGGGCCCCAAGTGCCCAAATACTTC	CASSNAGPQVPKYF
-	-	TRBV18	TRBJ2-3	TGTGCCAGCTCACCACCGGGAACAGGTACAGATACGCAGTATTTT	CASSPPGTGTDTQYF
-	-	TRBV11-3	TRBJ2-1	TGTGCCAGCAGCTTAGATGGGAGGGAGCAGTTCTTC	CASSLDGREQFF
-	-	TRBV19	TRBJ2-2	TGTGCCAGTAGTATTTCTGGGTGGGAGAACACCGGGGAGCTGTTTTTT	CASSISGWENTGELFF
-	-	TRBV5-6	TRBJ2-7	TGTGCCAGCAGCTTGGTCCCAACTGGAATCCCTTACGAGCAGTACTTC	CASSLVPTGIPYEQYF
TRBD1	-	TRBV30	TRBJ2-7	TGTGCCTGGAGTGTAGGAGCAGGGGGCGGTCAGTACTTC	CAWSVGAGGGQYF
-	-	TRBV29-1	TRBJ2-1	TGCAGCGTTGAAGTTTACAATGAGCAGTTCTTC	CSVEVYNEQFF
-	-	TRBV19	TRBJ1-3	TGTGCCACCCGCACGTCTGGAAACACCATATATTTT	CATRTSGNTIYF
TRBD1	-	TRBV7-9	TRBJ1-1	TGTGCCAGCAGCTTAGGGGGGATCAGGGGGCAAGGCACTGAAGCTTTCTTT	CASSLGGIRGQGTEAFF
-	-	TRBV7-9	TRBJ1-5	TGTGCCAGCAGCTCAGACAATCAGCCCCAGCATTTT	CASSSDNQPQHF
TRBD1	-	TRBV6-6	TRBJ1-5	TGTGCCAGCAGGGGGACAGGAGTCAATCAGCCCCAGCATTTT	CASRGTGVNQPQHF
TRBD2	-	TRBV30	TRBJ2-1	TGTGCCTGGAGTCTAAACCCAGCGGGAGGATCCGGTGAGCAGTTCTTC	CAWSLNPAGGSGEQFF
-	-	TRBV5-1	TRBJ2-7	TGCGCCAGCAGCTTCGGGGACGGCGGACTCTACGAGCAGTACTTC	CASSFGDGGLYEQYF
-	-	TRBV18	TRBJ2-7	TGTGCCAGCTCAGGGGGGTACGAGCAGTACTTC	CASSGGYEQYF
-	few	TRBV7-8	TRBJ1-1	TGTGCCAGCAGCTTACGAGAAGCTGAAGCTTTCTTT	CASSLREAEAFF
-	once	TRBV5-6	TRBJ2-2	TGTGCCAGCAGCAGAAACAGGGACACCGGGGAGCTGTTTTTT	CASSRNRDTGELFF
TRBD1	-	TRBV6-5	TRBJ2-1	TGTGCCAGCAGCCCAGTTGGGACAGACTACAATGAGCAGTTCTTC	CASSPVGTDYNEQFF
-	-	TRBV27	TRBJ2-7	TGTGCCAGCAGTTTAAGGGGGGGTATTTCCTACGAGCAGTACTTC	CASSLRGGISYEQYF
TRBD2	-	TRBV7-7	TRBJ2-3	TGTGCTAGCAGCGAAGGACTAGCGGGGGCGTCGCATACGCAGTATTTT	CASSEGLAGASHTQYF
-	-	TRBV7-2	TRBJ1-3	TGTGCCAGCAGCTTAGAGTCAGGACCTGGAAACACCATATATTTT	CASSLESGPGNTIYF
-	-	TRBV5-8	TRBJ2-2	TGTGCCAGCAGCTTGGGGGGATCCGGGGAGCTGTTTTTT	CASSLGGSGELFF
-	-	TRBV5-5	TRBJ2-7	TGTGCCAGCAGCTTGGGCCAGGGCTCCTACGAGCAGTACTTC	CASSLGQGSYEQYF
TRBD1	few	TRBV7-9	TRBJ1-1	TGTGCCAGCAGCGCGCACAGGGGCCTCGGCACTGAAGCTTTCTTT	CASSAHRGLGTEAFF
-	-	TRBV30	TRBJ1-2	TGTGCCTGGAAGCACCCTGGCGAGGGTCCCTATGGCTACACCTTC	CAWKHPGEGPYGYTF
TRBD2	-	TRBV7-9	TRBJ2-5	TGTGCCAGCCGCTTGGGACTAGGCGGTCAAGAGACCCAGTACTTC	CASRLGLGGQETQYF
-	-	TRBV5-2	TRBJ1-2	TGTGCCAGCAACATCATCGGAGAGTACAAGACCTATGGCTACACCTTC	CASNIIGEYKTYGYTF
-	-	TRBV7-3	TRBJ2-7	TGTGCCAGCAGCCTAAGCGAGCATTCCTACGAGCAGTACTTC	CASSLSEHSYEQYF
TRBD1	-	TRBV27	TRBJ2-6	TGTGCCAGCAGAAGGACAGGGAGGACCTCTGGGGCCAACGTCCTGACTTTC	CASRRTGRTSGANVLTF
-	-	TRBV18	TRBJ1-4	TGTGCCAGCTCACCACCGGCGATCGGTGAAAAACTGTTTTTT	CASSPPAIGEKLFF
TRBD1	-	TRBV19	TRBJ2-7	TGTGCCAGTAGGGGACAGCTGAGTGAGCAGTACTTC	CASRGQLSEQYF
-	-	TRBV28	TRBJ1-3	TGTGCCAGCACCCCCCCCTCGGGCCGACCCTCTGGAAACACCATATATTTT	CASTPPSGRPSGNTIYF
-	-	TRBV28	TRBJ1-4	TGTGCCAGCAGGAATTCCGGGAATTGGGAAAAACTGTTTTTT	CASRNSGNWEKLFF
-	-	TRBV6-5	TRBJ2-7	TGTGCCAGCAGGACGGGGGTTGGGGAGCAGTACTTC	CASRTGVGEQYF
TRBD2	-	TRBV5-6	TRBJ2-1	TGTGCCAGCAGCTGGGGGACTAGCGGGAGGGCGAATGAGCAGTTCTTC	CASSWGTSGRANEQFF
-	-	TRBV27	TRBJ2-5	TGTGCCAGCAGTTTACGCCCCCAAGAGACCCAGTACTTC	CASSLRPQETQYF
-	few	TRBV10-1	TRBJ2-1	TGCGCCAGCTCTACCAGTAGGACTGGAGAGCAGTTCTTC	CASSTSRTGEQFF
-	few	TRBV29-1	TRBJ1-5	TGCAGCGTTGTTTCAGACGATAGCAATCAGCCCCAGCATTTT	CSVVSDDSNQPQHF
TRBD1	-	TRBV18	TRBJ1-5	TGTGCCAGCTCACGGACAGGGGAACAGCCCCAGCATTTT	CASSRTGEQPQHF
-	-	TRBV2	TRBJ1-4	TGTGCCAGCAGTCGGCGGGCCACGGGGGAAAAACTGTTTTTT	CASSRRATGEKLFF
-	few	TRBV7-9	TRBJ1-5	TGTGCCAGCAGCTCCAGGAGGGGCCAGCCCCAGCATTTT	CASSSRRGQPQHF
-	-	TRBV5-4	TRBJ2-7	TGTGCCAGCAGCCTGGCTAGGAGCTCCTACGAGCAGTACTTC	CASSLARSSYEQYF
TRBD1	-	TRBV4-1	TRBJ1-2	TGCGCCAGCAGCCAAGAGTGGGGACAGGGTATCTATGGCTACACCTTC	CASSQEWGQGIYGYTF
-	-	TRBV7-2	TRBJ1-1	TGTGCCAGCAGCTTAACAGCGAACACTGAAGCTTTCTTT	CASSLTANTEAFF
-	few	TRBV2	TRBJ1-3	TGTGCCAGCAGTGACGGCTGGGGGGGACTGATCTCTGGAAACACCATATATTTT	CASSDGWGGLISGNTIYF
TRBD1	-	TRBV19	TRBJ1-1	TGTGCCAGTAGTATAGAGTGGGACAGGGGAACGAACACTGAAGCTTTCTTT	CASSIEWDRGTNTEAFF
-	once	TRBV6-6	TRBJ1-1	TGTGCCAGCAGTTACCCCCAATCTGCTGAAGCTTTCTTT	CASSYPQSAEAFF
-	-	TRBV28	TRBJ1-2	TGTGCCAGCAGTTTGACAGGACAGTACTATGGCTACACCTTC	CASSLTGQYYGYTF
-	once	TRBV28	TRBJ2-7	TGTGCCAGCAGTTTAGCGGGGGCCTCCGAGCAGTACTTC	CASSLAGASEQYF
-	-	TRBV7-9	TRBJ2-5	TGTGCCAGCAGTATTGGGGTAGAACCAGAGACCCAGTACTTC	CASSIGVEPETQYF